This T cell receptor beta chain was recorded in a study of cytomegalovirus exposure and HLA in healthy donors. Findings of the study overall: Published work reported that the classifier diagnosed cytomegalovirus status with high specificity and sensitivity.

The PCR ran on 60 Vbeta and 13 Jbeta primers. The assay was immunoSEQ multiplex PCR, and TCRdb's table has in-frame clones only and misses some. Its table records over 50,000 clones. In regard to this clone: The antigen is unknown.

The CDR3 spans 16 residues. Germline V gene data show CDR1 as MRHNA and CDR2 as SNTAGT. Trimming cost V 3 bases and J 1 base, with 13 bases left between them. The receptor was isolated from a man between 50 and 59 years old in good health and CMV-seropositive. This sequence joins TRBV6-4 and TRBJ2-1, with D perhaps matching TRBD2 (6 bases). The sample consisted of PBMCs. Here the CDR3 DNA reads TGTGCCAGCAGTGATGTCGGGGGTGCGTCCTACAATGAGCAGTTCTTC. As protein: CASSDVGGASYNEQFF.